These 4 T cell receptor beta chains were sequenced from one sample in a study of blood T cell repertoires in COVID-19 (TCRdb year 2020). Preparation of the library involved the immunoSEQ multiplex PCR assay. Entries here come from immuneACCESS through TCRdb and include only in-frame sequences with V and J called. Some clones fail to appear in such tables; in the studies checked, an unresolved V gene covers under half of the shortfall, and the cause of the remainder is unknown. This sample has 160,000 or so clones in its table, and approximately 80% of those were observed once. Of the sample, about 5.6% is held by the ten largest clones. The sequencing input was PBMCs or T cells enriched from blood (not recorded which). All receptors derive from a man in his forties who had recovered from COVID-19.

V usage is TRBV20-1 and J usage is TRBJ2-5; D unclear. Germline assignment: CDR1 DFQATT and CDR2 SNEGSKA (reference sequence). The CDR3 totals 10 residues. With 3 bases removed from V and 5 bases from J, the gap between germline ends came to 4 bases. The CDR3 sequence: CSASLETQYF. CDR3 nucleotides: TGCAGTGCTAGTCTGGAGACCCAGTACTTC.

The V call is TRBV6-5, the J call TRBJ2-2; 12 bases align to TRBD2. The trim removed 6 bases at V and 5 bases at J, leaving 4 bases unmatched. CDR1 and CDR2 (germline): MNHEY, SVGAGI. The CDR3 has 15 residues. The CDR3 DNA reads as TGTGCCAGCAGGACTAGCGGGGGAAGAACCGGGGAGCTGTTTTTT. Amino acids: CASRTSGGRTGELFF.

The rearrangement uses TRBV6-2 or TRBV6-3 and TRBJ2-5, with 10 positions matching TRBD2. The CDR3 runs to 17 residues. CDR1 is MNHEY and CDR2 is SVGEGT in the germline V gene. Germline trimming cut 6 bases from V and 3 bases from J; bases unmatched to any gene: 13. The DNA of the CDR3 is TGTGCCAGCAGCCAAACCCGGGGTAGCGGGGGGAAAGAGACCCAGTACTTC. This sequence encodes CASSQTRGSGGKETQYF.

The CDR3: CASSLVSRGSDYGYTF. DNA for the CDR3: TGTGCCAGCAGCTTAGTTTCCAGGGGGAGTGACTATGGCTACACCTTC. The chain is built from TRBV7-9 and TRBJ1-2; 7 bases fit TRBD1. This CDR3 comprises 16 residues. Trimming took 1 base from V and 3 from J; bases not matched to a gene: 8. Germline V CDR1 and CDR2: SEHNR, FQNEAQ (reference sequence).